This T cell receptor beta chain is from a study of Graves' ophthalmopathy and Graves' hyperthyroidism (dated by TCRdb to the late 2010s). Some background on the complete study: A patient counted as having stable hyperthyroidism if there was no progression to ophthalmopathy within 18 months of follow-up. TCR beta repertoire signatures were used to distinguish Graves' ophthalmopathy from Graves' hyperthyroidism and to predict progression to ophthalmopathy. In total, 135 blood samples were TCR-sequenced: under 45 ophthalmopathy, approximately 80 hyperthyroidism and some 17 hyperthyroidism-to-ophthalmopathy patients. To explore V-J signatures that separate ophthalmopathy from hyperthyroidism, a discovery set of about a hundred patients was enrolled, consisting of approximately 45 with ophthalmopathy and some 59 with stable hyperthyroidism. For independent validation, a separate cohort was made up of approximately 19 hyperthyroidism patients plus 17 patients who later progressed from hyperthyroidism to ophthalmopathy. T-cell repertoires of thyroid tissue and blood were compared in six or seven hyperthyroidism patients. Following sample collection, hyperthyroidism patients were given methimazole at a starting dose of 30 mg daily, and ophthalmopathy patients were given high-dose intravenous methylprednisolone.

CDR1 ENHRY and CDR2 SYGVKD were looked up in the germline V gene. Relative to germline, V is missing 6 bases and J is missing 4 bases, with 6 bases of the junction outside any gene match. Its CDR3 holds 13 amino acids, cysteine through phenylalanine. Only CDR3 DNA is held: 39 bases, read in frame from base 1. This clonotype was recorded a few times. The antigen this receptor binds is unknown. Base qualities are not recorded, but no much larger clone differs from it by a single base. The hyperthyroidism patients were 18 to 65 years old and newly diagnosed, with a disease duration of less than 2 months. Anyone with other autoimmune diseases, uncontrolled infections, pregnancy or lactation was excluded from the study. Diagnosis was based on clinical symptoms, serum thyroxine, TRAb, thyroid ultrasound and orbital computed tomography. Total RNA was extracted using Trizol reagent, and RNA quality was checked on an Agilent 2100 Bioanalyzer.

Overall results and qualifications from the work: No statistical method was used to set the sample size in advance, and the investigators knew which group each participant was assigned to. The 13-signature model separated ophthalmopathy from stable hyperthyroidism with roughly 88% sensitivity and approximately 83% specificity in cross-validation, and 80%/75% in the test set. In validation, the model predicted ophthalmopathy progression with about 71% sensitivity and 72.22% specificity; some 13 predicted patients were CT-confirmed with GO in a median of roughly 6.8 months. Most of the expanded thyroid clonotypes with a frequency above 0.001 were also detected in blood, and it was suggested that the thyroid immune response may be reflected by blood repertoires.

For repertoire sequencing, TCR beta CDR3 regions were amplified from RNA transcripts. The first round of RT-PCR was done with HTBI primers and the Qiagen OneStep RT-PCR kit, and was followed by a second round of multiplex PCR, then size selection and purification. The libraries underwent paired-end sequencing with 100 bp reads on an Illumina HiSeq2000. The paper's processing steps were these. SOAPnuke was used for read processing, and reads with adapters, uncalled bases, a mean Phred below 15, or no exact constant-primer or identifier match were discarded. High-quality paired reads were merged with COPE v1.2.5. Unique nucleotide sequences were defined as clonotypes and aligned to IMGT TRB V, D and J references using MiTCR v1.1. Analysis was restricted to V-J combinations with a frequency above 0.0001, which covered roughly 99% of repertoires. For each V-J combination, a TCR clonal expansion and chaos score was defined as the ratio of F50 clonal expansion to chaos observed in the TCRdist matrix. Features were reduced by Welch's t-statistics and random forest to some 13 V-J combinations, which fed a naive Bayes classifier. The Morisita-Horn index was used to measure how similar the thyroid and blood repertoires were. The raw public data were reprocessed by TCRdb itself: fastp quality trimming at Q25, MiXCR clonotype calling, in-frame beta chains only. Rows with one shared CDR3 protein collapse into an entry with the most common genes and DNA. These V and J calls rely on TCRdb rather than the paper's analysis. The sample contains 500,000 to 700,000 distinct CDR3 sequences, 35% to 45% of them found a single time. Less than 4.5% of the sample is in the top ten clones.

The sequencing sample was made of peripheral blood or thyroid tissue (not recorded which). The chain is assembled from TRBV10-3 and TRBJ2-7; TRBD1 aligns with 7 central bases. The clonotype was recovered from an adult man with Graves' hyperthyroidism. The nucleotide sequence reads TGTGCCATCAGGGGGGACAGCTCTTACGAGCAGTACTTC. Its protein is CAIRGDSSYEQYF.